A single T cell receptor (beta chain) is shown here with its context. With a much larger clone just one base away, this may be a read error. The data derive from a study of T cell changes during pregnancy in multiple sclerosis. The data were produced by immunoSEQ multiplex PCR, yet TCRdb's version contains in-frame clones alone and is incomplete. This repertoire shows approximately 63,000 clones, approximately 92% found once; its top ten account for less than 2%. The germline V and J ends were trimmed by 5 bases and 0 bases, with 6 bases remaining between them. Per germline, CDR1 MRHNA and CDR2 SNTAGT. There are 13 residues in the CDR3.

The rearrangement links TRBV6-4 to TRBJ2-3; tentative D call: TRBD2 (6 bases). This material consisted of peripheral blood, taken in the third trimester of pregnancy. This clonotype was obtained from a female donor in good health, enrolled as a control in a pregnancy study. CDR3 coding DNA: TGTGCCAGCAGTAGCGGGAGCACAGATACGCAGTATTTT. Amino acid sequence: CASSSGSTDTQYF.